This T cell receptor beta chain was found in a study of blood T cell repertoires in COVID-19. In the original analysis: Nucleated cell number was recorded as an estimate derived from reference gene primer amplification. The assay was immunoSEQ multiplex PCR, and TCRdb's table has in-frame clones only and misses some. V and J calls and clone size are those listed in that table; D and trimming were worked out from the DNA. The sample holds 43,000 or so clones, roughly 89% seen once. Germline V gene lookup returns CDR1 SGDLS and CDR2 YYNGEE. The CDR3 loop spans 13 amino acids. V shed 4 bases and J shed 1 base, with 6 bases lying between them.

This chain joins TRBV9 and TRBJ2-1, with D unclear. This receptor was obtained from a man in his 60s with active COVID-19. Specimen: peripheral blood. DNA for the CDR3: TGTGCCAGCAGCTCGGGTTCCTACAATGAGCAGTTCTTC. Translation gives CASSSGSYNEQFF.